The source of this TCR beta chain is a study of T cells expressing NK-cell markers. The overall study: All TCR beta repertoires analysed originated from sorted CD3+CD56+NKG2C+, CD3+CD56+NKG2C- and CD3+CD56-NKG2C+ T cells. One of the eight sequenced donors was seronegative, whereas the other seven were HCMV-seropositive.

General study findings and limits: About 1.0-8% of CD8+ T cells in about six donors belonged to dominant NKG2C+ clonotypes. One observes that, in a few donors, these clonotypes were also the leading ones within the CD3+CD56-NKG2C+ fraction.

As concerns this clonotype: No antigen is known for it.

TCRdb re-called the 5' RACE reads and catalogs CDR3 proteins one per entry, DNA excluded. This sample's table reports 150,000 or so distinct CDR3 sequences. The CDR3 has 14 amino acids. The sequence was collected from a woman aged 50 to 60 in good health. The rearrangement uses TRBV12-3 or TRBV12-4 and TRBJ2-7; TCRdb's D gene call, TRBD2, goes unchecked for lack of DNA. Sequencing was performed on blood T cells: a sorted CD56 or NKG2C T cell subset, CD4+ or CD8+ T cells, or bulk PBMC T cells (not recorded which). CDR3 sequence reads: CASSSKTRAYEQYF.